This T cell receptor beta chain is drawn from a study of T cell responses to AZD1222 COVID-19 vaccine. Turning to the study itself: Doses given second, at about 4 or about 12 weeks, were pooled. Overall study findings and caveats: Researchers report vaccine-associated CD4 TCRs spanning spike, with dominance at 160-218 and 743-854.

V dropped 5 bases and J dropped 4; count of bases not matched to a gene: 8. There are 15 residues in the CDR3. The V gene's germline CDR1 is MDHEN and CDR2 SYDVKM. Details on this clone: Its target is not known.

Assay: immunoSEQ multiplex PCR; the TCRdb copy retains only in-frame clones and omits some. The sample contains 160,000 or so clones, about nine tenths of which appear only once. Sequenced material: peripheral blood, taken on day 0 of AZD1222 vaccination. The chain has TRBV28 and TRBJ2-1; 7 bases are shared with TRBD1. This clonotype was obtained from an adult in good health. The CDR3 DNA reads as TGTGCCAGCAGTCCCCCCGGGACAGAGTACAATGAGCAGTTCTTC. Amino acids: CASSPPGTEYNEQFF.